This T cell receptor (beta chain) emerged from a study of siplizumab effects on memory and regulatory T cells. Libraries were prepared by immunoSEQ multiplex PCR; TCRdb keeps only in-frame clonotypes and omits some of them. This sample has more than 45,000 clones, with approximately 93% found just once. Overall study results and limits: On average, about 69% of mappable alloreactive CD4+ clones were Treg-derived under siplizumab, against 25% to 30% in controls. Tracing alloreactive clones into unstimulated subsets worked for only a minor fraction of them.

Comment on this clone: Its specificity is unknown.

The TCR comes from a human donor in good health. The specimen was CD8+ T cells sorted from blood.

CDR3 nucleotide sequence: TGCGCCAGCAGCTATACGGTGAACACTGAAGCTTTCTTT. Encoded protein: CASSYTVNTEAFF. The rearrangement links TRBV10-1 to TRBJ1-1, with D unclear. V was trimmed by 6 bases and J by 0 bases, leaving 8 bases between them. Germline V lookup: CDR1 WNHNN, CDR2 SYGVQD (reference sequence). The CDR3 spans 13 residues.